A selection of T cell receptor beta chains follows, all from one sample in a study of blood T cells in healthy people across ages. TCRdb re-called the 5' RACE reads with MiXCR, one entry per CDR3 protein. The sample comprises some 1,000,000 distinct CDR3 sequences, less than 25% of which are singletons, and less than 0.75% rests with the top ten. This same sample was also part of a study on T cells of mothers and their children.

Input material: blood. The receptor source for this set is a girl aged 2-10 years in good health. Both conserved end residues are part of each CDR3. D genes are given only for firm matches. Size values are once, few and many counts, or a class for expanded clones, and some rows have none.

cdr3_aa cdr3_nt clone_size j_call v_call d_call
CASSWTYTDTQYF TGTGCCAGCAGCTGGACCTACACAGATACGCAGTATTTT many TRBJ2-3 TRBV14 -
CASSSVVGAWDNEQFF TGTGCCAGCAGCTCGGTGGTGGGCGCATGGGACAATGAGCAGTTCTTC - TRBJ2-1 TRBV3-1 -
CSSSGVLYNEQFF TGCAGTTCCAGCGGGGTCCTCTACAATGAGCAGTTCTTC - TRBJ2-1 TRBV20-1 TRBD2
CASSLQSGDNEQFF TGCGCCAGCAGCTTGCAAAGCGGCGACAATGAGCAGTTCTTC few TRBJ2-1 TRBV5-1 -
CASSSRQGDLTGNTIYF TGTGCCAGCAGCTCCCGACAGGGAGACTTAACTGGAAACACCATATATTTT - TRBJ1-3 TRBV7-2 TRBD1
CASSRTPGTLVHEQYF TGTGCCAGCAGCCGAACCCCCGGGACCCTGGTCCACGAGCAGTACTTC - TRBJ2-7 TRBV7-8 -
CASSPPGRASSYNEQFF TGTGCCAGCAGTCCCCCGGGTCGTGCGAGCTCCTACAATGAGCAGTTCTTC few TRBJ2-1 TRBV28 -
CASSLSLRETQYF TGTGCCAGCAGCTTATCCCTTCGGGAGACCCAGTACTTC - TRBJ2-5 TRBV7-2 -
CASSLGPGDLYEQYF TGTGCTAGCAGCTTAGGGCCAGGGGACCTCTACGAGCAGTACTTC few TRBJ2-7 TRBV7-7 -
CASRVAGATYEQYF TGTGCCAGCAGGGTAGCGGGAGCAACCTACGAGCAGTACTTC - TRBJ2-7 TRBV28 TRBD2